The clone carrying this TCR beta chain was picked up one time. This record belongs to a study of blood T cell repertoires in COVID-19. Across the whole study: In each case, the material was cDNA or gDNA derived from T cells, B-cell-depleted T cells, or PBMCs.

The V gene's germline CDR1 is MNHEY and CDR2 SVGEGT. With 0 bases removed from V and 9 bases from J, the gap between germline ends came to 12 bases. The CDR3 runs to 15 residues. Using immunoSEQ multiplex PCR, the repertoire was profiled, and TCRdb retains in-frame clones only, with some absent. The table has about 150,000 clones, about 90% seen once; the top ten hold around 0.55%. The gene calls are TRBV6-2 or TRBV6-3 and TRBJ1-6; no reliable D call. This clonotype was obtained from a man in his forties or fifties with acute or convalescent COVID-19. The source material was peripheral blood. This chain's CDR3 is CASSYSTVSGSPLHF. The CDR3 DNA reads TGTGCCAGCAGTTACTCAACAGTCAGTGGTTCACCCCTCCACTTT.